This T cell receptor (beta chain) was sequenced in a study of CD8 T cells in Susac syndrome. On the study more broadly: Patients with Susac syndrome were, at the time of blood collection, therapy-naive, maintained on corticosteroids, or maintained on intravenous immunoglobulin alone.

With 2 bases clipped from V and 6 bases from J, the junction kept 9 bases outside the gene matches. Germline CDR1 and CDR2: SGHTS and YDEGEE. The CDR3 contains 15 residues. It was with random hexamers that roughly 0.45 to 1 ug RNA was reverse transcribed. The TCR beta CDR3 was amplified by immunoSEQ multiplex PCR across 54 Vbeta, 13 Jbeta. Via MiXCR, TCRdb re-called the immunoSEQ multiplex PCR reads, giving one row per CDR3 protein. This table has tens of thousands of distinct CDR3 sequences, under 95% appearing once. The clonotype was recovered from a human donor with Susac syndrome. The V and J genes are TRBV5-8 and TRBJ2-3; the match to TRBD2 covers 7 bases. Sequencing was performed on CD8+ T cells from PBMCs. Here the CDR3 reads CASSLGREDMDTQYF. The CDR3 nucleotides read TGTGCCAGCAGCTTAGGCCGGGAGGATATGGATACGCAGTATTTT.